The 27 T cell receptor beta chains presented below share a single source sample, sequenced in a study of CD8 T cells in ankylosing spondylitis. Findings and caveats of the study: What appeared characteristic of ankylosing spondylitis blood was a TCR beta motif of 7 or 8 highly homologous variants.

MiXCR was run by TCRdb on the 5' RACE reads, yielding one entry per CDR3 protein. The repertoire has fewer than 750,000 distinct CDR3 sequences, around 20% of them found once; the top ten carry about a fifth. Antigens of these TCRs are unknown. The sample consisted of blood, either unsorted or a sorted T cell fraction (not recorded which). The receptor source for this set is a male donor with ankylosing spondylitis.

The chain uses TRBV20-1 and TRBJ2-2, with D unclear. The CDR3 has 14 amino acids. V lost 6 bases and J 2 bases, leaving 13 bases between the germline ends. Germline V gene lookup returns CDR1 DFQATT and CDR2 SNEGSKA (reference sequence). The CDR3 sequence: CSAPVPANTGELFF. CDR3 bases: TGCAGTGCCCCAGTACCAGCAAACACCGGGGAGCTGTTTTTT.

The genes are TRBV6-1 and TRBJ2-2; weak D call: TRBD2 (6 bases). CDR3 size: 16 residues. V lost 2 bases to trimming and J lost 3 bases, with 13 bases between them. The germline gives CDR1 MNHNS, CDR2 SASEGT. The CDR3 DNA is TGTGCCAGCAGTGAAATTTCGGGAGCGGACACCGGGGAGCTGTTTTTT. Amino acid sequence: CASSEISGADTGELFF.

This clonotype turned up a few times. The J gene is TRBJ2-7, the V gene TRBV28; 8 bases fit TRBD2. With V trimmed by 2 bases and J by 2 bases, 11 bases remained unmatched. CDR1 is MDHEN and CDR2 is SYDVKM in the germline V gene. The CDR3 covers 17 residues. The CDR3 DNA sequence: TGTGCCAGCAGTTTAGAGCGGGGGTCCAGGAATACCTACGAGCAGTACTTC. It yields the protein CASSLERGSRNTYEQYF.

The chain combines TRBV27 with TRBJ1-4; D call uncertain. Per the germline V gene, CDR1 is MNHEY and CDR2 is SMNVEV (reference sequence). CDR3 length equals 14 residues. V was clipped by 6 bases and J by 4 bases, with 12 bases between them. As DNA, the CDR3 is TGTGCCAGCAGCCCAGCCGATGATAATGAAAAACTGTTTTTT. It codes for CASSPADDNEKLFF.

The chain combines TRBV7-2 with TRBJ2-1, with 8 positions matching TRBD2. The CDR3 spans 14 residues. V shed 8 bases and J 3 bases; nucleotides not matched to a gene: 6. Germline V gene sequence: CDR1 SGHTA, CDR2 FQGNSA. The CDR3 here is CASLREGHYNEQFF. The CDR3 bases are TGTGCCAGCTTACGGGAGGGCCACTACAATGAGCAGTTCTTC. Looking up the rest from reference TRBV7-2 and TRBJ2-1 gives the full variable domain: GAGVSQSPSNKVTEKGKDVELRCDPISGHTALYWYRQSLGQGLEFLIYFQGNSAPDKSGLPSDRFSAERTGGSVSTLTIQRTQQEDSAVYLCASLREGHYNEQFFGPGTRLTVL.

The chain has TRBV4-3 and TRBJ2-1; 8 bases fit TRBD2. This CDR3 is 15 amino acids long. The germline gives CDR1 LGHNA, CDR2 YSLEER. J gave up 9 bases and V 1 base, and 8 bases lay outside the gene matches. In nucleotides, the CDR3 is TGCGCCAGCAGCCAAGGAGGAGCGGGAGATGGTGAGCAGTTCTTC. It encodes CASSQGGAGDGEQFF.

The table lists this clonotype with a few counts. The chain recombines TRBV29-1 with TRBJ2-1; weak D call: TRBD2 (5 bases). The CDR3 spans 12 residues. V was shortened by 4 bases and J by 7 bases, with 11 bases between the two germline ends. CDR1 SQVTM and CDR2 ANQGSEA come from the germline V gene. The CDR3 reads CSVGFPGNEQFF. The CDR3 region has the DNA TGCAGCGTTGGTTTCCCGGGGAATGAGCAGTTCTTC.

The V gene is TRBV12-3 or TRBV12-4, the J gene TRBJ1-5; D is possibly TRBD1 (5 bases). V was trimmed by 3 bases and J by 11 bases, leaving 14 bases between them. The length of the CDR3 is 13 residues. The DNA for the CDR3 is TGTGCCAGCAGTTTGTATTCAGGGACGACCCAGCATTTT. It encodes CASSLYSGTTQHF.

This clonotype was observed at least ten times. The rearrangement joins TRBV7-9 to TRBJ2-5, with a possible D match to TRBD2 (6 bases). The CDR3 sequence is 17 residues long. Germline values: CDR1 SEHNR, CDR2 FQNEAQ (reference sequence). The ends were cut back, 5 bases at V and 3 bases at J, with 22 bases in the middle. This chain's CDR3 is CASSPWGIGGLKETQYF. The CDR3 DNA is TGTGCCAGCAGCCCATGGGGAATCGGGGGATTGAAAGAGACCCAGTACTTC.

This chain connects TRBV5-6 to TRBJ2-7, with 9 bases identical to TRBD2. Germline trimming cut 7 bases from V and 4 bases from J; bases unmatched to any gene: 9. The CDR3 totals 14 residues. Germline V lookup: CDR1 SGHDT, CDR2 YYEEEE. Here the CDR3 DNA reads TGTGCCAGCCTCGCGGCGGGGGGGCGTTACGAGCAGTACTTC. Translating gives CASLAAGGRYEQYF.

This clonotype was observed a handful of times. This sequence joins TRBV29-1 and TRBJ2-1, with no clear D. The CDR3 contains 14 residues. Germline V lookup: CDR1 SQVTM, CDR2 ANQGSEA. Trimming cost V 7 bases and J 3 bases, with 16 bases left between them. In DNA form, the CDR3 reads TGCAGCGCCCAGGCCCTTAGTTACTACAATGAGCAGTTCTTC. Its translation: CSAQALSYYNEQFF.

The chain links TRBV12-3 or TRBV12-4 to TRBJ1-6; tentative D call: TRBD1 (5 bases). The V gene lost 5 bases and the J gene lost 0 bases, with 17 bases spanning the gap. The CDR3 runs to 18 residues. The CDR3 loop reads CASSPSPGGGSYNSPLHF. The DNA for the CDR3 is TGTGCCAGCAGTCCCTCCCCCGGGGGGGGCTCCTATAATTCACCCCTCCACTTT.

The V and J genes are TRBV20-1 and TRBJ1-5; TRBD1 matches 8 bases. Trimming cost V 5 bases and J 3 bases; bases outside gene matches: 9. The CDR3 is 15 residues long. In germline, CDR1 is DFQATT, CDR2 SNEGSKA (reference sequence). CDR3 residues: CSAVIRDRFNQPQHF. CDR3 bases: TGCAGTGCTGTGATCCGGGACAGGTTCAATCAGCCCCAGCATTTT.

V gene TRBV11-2 combines with J gene TRBJ2-7, with D unresolved. With 0 bases removed from V and 6 bases from J, the gap between germline ends came to 12 bases. The length of the CDR3 is 14 residues. Germline V CDR1 and CDR2: SGHAT, FQNNGV. The CDR3 coding sequence is TGTGCCAGCAGCTTAGAGGGTGGGAAGCGCGAGCAGTACTTC. This gives the protein CASSLEGGKREQYF.

V usage is TRBV7-6 and J usage is TRBJ2-2; 7 bases match TRBD2. The germline CDR1 and CDR2 sequences are SGHVS and FNYEAQ. The V and J ends lost 0 bases and 5 bases, in that order; junction bases with no gene match: 9. The CDR3 has 17 amino acids. The CDR3 DNA reads TGTGCCAGCAGCTTAGCTCCAGCCGGAGCGGGGACCGGGGAGCTGTTTTTT. This translates into CASSLAPAGAGTGELFF.

The chain combines TRBV7-9 with TRBJ2-1; maybe TRBD2 (6 bases). Germline CDR1 SEHNR, CDR2 FQNEAQ (reference sequence). V lost 6 bases and J 4 bases, leaving 13 bases between the germline ends. This CDR3 is built from 14 residues. For the CDR3, the DNA is TGTGCCAGCAGTATTCTGGAGGGTTACAATGAGCAGTTCTTC. This sequence encodes CASSILEGYNEQFF.

The gene calls are TRBV24-1 and TRBJ1-1; TRBD1 agrees at 9 bases. Germline V lookup: CDR1 KGHDR, CDR2 SFDVKD. Germline trimming cut 3 bases from V and 6 bases from J; bases unmatched to any gene: 4. This CDR3 has 14 amino acids. CDR3 nucleotides: TGTGCCACCAGTGATACTGGGACAGGGTCTGAAGCTTTCTTT. Translation gives CATSDTGTGSEAFF.

This chain uses TRBV5-1 with TRBJ2-1, with D tentatively TRBD1 (5 bases). V lost 2 bases and J 5 bases, leaving 14 bases between the germline ends. Germline V gives CDR1 SGHRS, CDR2 YFSETQ. The CDR3 sequence is 15 residues long. CDR3 sequence reads: CASSFQGGPNNEQFF. CDR3 nucleotides: TGCGCCAGCAGCTTCCAGGGTGGCCCTAACAATGAGCAGTTCTTC.

This clonotype was recorded at least ten times. The CDR3 nucleotides are TGCAGTGCTCCTGAGACAGGGTCGGATACGCAGTATTTT. Translating it yields CSAPETGSDTQYF. The rearrangement joins TRBV20-1 to TRBJ2-3; 7 nucleotides match TRBD1. The CDR3 runs 13 residues. J was trimmed by 6 bases and V by 5 bases; bases with no gene match: 8. Germline-derived CDR1 and CDR2 are DFQATT and SNEGSKA (reference sequence).

J is TRBJ2-5 and V is TRBV9; D is tentatively TRBD1 or TRBD2 (5 bases each). Trimming took off 0 bases at V and 5 bases at J, with 8 bases between the two ends. Germline V CDR1 and CDR2: SGDLS, YYNGEE. There are 13 residues in the CDR3. The CDR3, as DNA: TGTGCCAGCAGCGTAGGGGGGATTGAGACCCAGTACTTC. Amino acids: CASSVGGIETQYF.

This clonotype came up a few times. This chain links TRBV20-1 with TRBJ1-2; 9 bases are a match to TRBD1. The CDR3 loop spans 17 amino acids. Trimming removed 0 bases from V and 5 bases from J; junction bases left unmatched: 13. The germline CDR1 and CDR2 sequences are DFQATT and SNEGSKA (reference sequence). The CDR3 sequence is CSARDKDRGGRGYGYTF. The CDR3 DNA sequence: TGCAGTGCTAGAGATAAGGACAGGGGTGGGCGAGGTTATGGCTACACCTTC.

The J gene is TRBJ2-3, the V gene TRBV4-3; possible D gene TRBD1, 5 bases. The germline V gene encodes CDR1 LGHNA and CDR2 YSLEER. The V and J ends lost 0 bases and 1 base respectively, with 11 bases between them. The CDR3 is made up of 16 amino acids. The CDR3 DNA reads TGCGCCAGCAGCCAAGATCAGGGAACGGGCACAGATACGCAGTATTTT. Its translation is CASSQDQGTGTDTQYF.

This clonotype occurred many times. Germline and junction disagree at one end, which may indicate a read error. The chain uses TRBV5-1 and TRBJ2-7; perhaps D is TRBD1 or TRBD2 (5 bases each). Per the germline V gene, CDR1 is SGHRS and CDR2 is YFSETQ. CDR3 size: 14 residues. CDR3 protein: CASSLVGDSYEQYF. CDR3 sequence (DNA): TGTGCCAGCAGCTTAGTGGGGGATTCCTACGAGCAGTACTTC. The entire variable domain, with the rest obtained from reference TRBV5-1 and TRBJ2-7, is as follows: KAGVTQTPRYLIKTRGQQVTLSCSPISGHRSVSWYQQTPGQGLQFLFEYFSETQRNKGNFPGRFSGRQFSNSRSEMNVSTLELGDSALYLCASSLVGDSYEQYFGPGTRLTVT.

This clonotype was seen more than once but under ten times. J is TRBJ1-2 and V is TRBV14; D may be TRBD1 (6 bases). Germline V CDR1 and CDR2: SGHDN, FVKESK. The length of the CDR3 is 15 residues. Trimming left V 0 bases short and J 4 bases short, with 12 bases between. The CDR3 sequence: CASSQDLQGGYGYTF. CDR3 DNA sequence: TGTGCCAGCAGCCAAGATTTACAGGGCGGCTATGGCTACACCTTC.

The genes are TRBV5-1 and TRBJ1-1, with TRBD1 as a possible D gene (5 bases). The CDR3 runs 16 residues. V dropped 3 bases and J dropped 4 bases, with 19 bases sitting between them. Germline CDR1 SGHRS, CDR2 YFSETQ. The CDR3 DNA follows: TGCGCCAGCAGCTGGGGGTCTGGAGGGCGGGCCACTGAAGCTTTCTTT. Protein: CASSWGSGGRATEAFF.

This clonotype was recorded at least ten times. The chain carries TRBV28 and TRBJ2-7; D may correspond to TRBD1 or TRBD2 (5 bases each). V shed 6 bases and J shed 4 bases, with 13 bases lying between them. Germline V gene sequence: CDR1 MDHEN, CDR2 SYDVKM. CDR3 length: 13 amino acids. For the CDR3, the DNA is TGTGCCAGCAGAGTGGCAGGGACGTACGAGCAGTACTTC. The encoded protein is CASRVAGTYEQYF.

This clonotype was counted between two and nine times. The CDR3 is CASSVRDRGSGELFF. The DNA for the CDR3 is TGTGCCAGCAGCGTCCGGGACAGGGGGTCCGGGGAGCTGTTTTTT. This chain uses TRBV9 with TRBJ2-2; TRBD1 agrees at 11 bases. The CDR3 covers 15 residues. J gave up 6 bases and V 2 bases, and 3 bases lay outside the gene matches. Germline assignment: CDR1 SGDLS and CDR2 YYNGEE.